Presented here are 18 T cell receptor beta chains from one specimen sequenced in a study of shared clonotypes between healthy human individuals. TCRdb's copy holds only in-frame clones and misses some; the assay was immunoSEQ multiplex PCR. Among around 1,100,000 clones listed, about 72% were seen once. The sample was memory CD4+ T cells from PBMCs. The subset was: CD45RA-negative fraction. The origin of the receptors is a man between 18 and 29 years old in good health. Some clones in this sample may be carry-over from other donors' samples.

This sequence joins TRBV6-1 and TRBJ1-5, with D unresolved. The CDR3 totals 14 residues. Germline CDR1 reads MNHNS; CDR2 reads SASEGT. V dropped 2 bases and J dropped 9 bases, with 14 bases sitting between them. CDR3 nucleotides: TGTGCCAGCAGTGAATACGAGGGCGTGGGGCCCCAGCATTTT. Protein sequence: CASSEYEGVGPQHF.

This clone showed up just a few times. In nucleotides, the CDR3 is TGTGCCAGCAGCGTAGTAGGGGGGAGAGTCACAGATACGCAGTATTTT. Its protein product is CASSVVGGRVTDTQYF. This sequence joins TRBV9 and TRBJ2-3; either TRBD1 or TRBD2 may supply D (6 bases each). The CDR3 is 16 amino acids. V dropped 0 bases and J dropped 2 bases, with 13 bases sitting between them. Germline-derived CDR1 and CDR2 are SGDLS and YYNGEE.

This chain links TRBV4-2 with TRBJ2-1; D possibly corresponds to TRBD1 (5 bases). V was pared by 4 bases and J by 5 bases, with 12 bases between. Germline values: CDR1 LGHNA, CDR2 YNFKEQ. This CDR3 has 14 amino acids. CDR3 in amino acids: CASSLQGRNNEQFF. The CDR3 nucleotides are TGTGCCAGCAGCCTCCAGGGCCGGAACAATGAGCAGTTCTTC.

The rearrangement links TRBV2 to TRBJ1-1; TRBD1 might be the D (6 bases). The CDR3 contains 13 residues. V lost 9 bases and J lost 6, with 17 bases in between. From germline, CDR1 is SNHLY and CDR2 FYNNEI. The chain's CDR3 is CASNRVVIPEAFF. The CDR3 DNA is TGTGCCAGTAACAGGGTGGTTATACCTGAAGCTTTCTTT.

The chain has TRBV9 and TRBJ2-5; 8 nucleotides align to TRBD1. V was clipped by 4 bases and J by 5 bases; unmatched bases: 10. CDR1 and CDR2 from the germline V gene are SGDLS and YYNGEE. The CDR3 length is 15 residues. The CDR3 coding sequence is TGTGCCAGCAGCCCAAGACAGGGGTCGTGGGAGACCCAGTACTTC. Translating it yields CASSPRQGSWETQYF.

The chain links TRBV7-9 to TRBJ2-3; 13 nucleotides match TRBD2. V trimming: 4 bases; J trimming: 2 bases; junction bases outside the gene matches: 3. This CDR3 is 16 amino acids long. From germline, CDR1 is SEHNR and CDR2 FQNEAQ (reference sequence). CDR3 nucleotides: TGTGCCAGCAGCTCCGGACTAGCGGGGGTCACAGATACGCAGTATTTT. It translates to CASSSGLAGVTDTQYF. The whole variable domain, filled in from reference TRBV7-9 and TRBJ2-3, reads DTGVSQNPRHKITKRGQNVTFRCDPISEHNRLYWYRQTLGQGPEFLTYFQNEAQLEKSRLLSDRFSAERPKGSFSTLEIQRTEQGDSAMYLCASSSGLAGVTDTQYFGPGTRLTVL.

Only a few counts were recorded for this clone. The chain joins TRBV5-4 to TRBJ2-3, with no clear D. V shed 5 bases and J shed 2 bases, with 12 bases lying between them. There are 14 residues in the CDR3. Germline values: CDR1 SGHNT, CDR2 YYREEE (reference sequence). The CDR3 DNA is TGTGCCAGCAGTCACCGGGCCGTCACAGATACGCAGTATTTT. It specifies CASSHRAVTDTQYF.

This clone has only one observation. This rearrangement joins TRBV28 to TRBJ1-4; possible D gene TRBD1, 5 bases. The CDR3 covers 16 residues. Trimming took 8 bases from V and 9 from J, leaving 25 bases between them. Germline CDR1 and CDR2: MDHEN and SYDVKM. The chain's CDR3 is CASGRYGTEGNKKLFF. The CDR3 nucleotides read TGTGCCAGCGGACGGTACGGGACGGAAGGAAATAAAAAACTGTTTTTT.

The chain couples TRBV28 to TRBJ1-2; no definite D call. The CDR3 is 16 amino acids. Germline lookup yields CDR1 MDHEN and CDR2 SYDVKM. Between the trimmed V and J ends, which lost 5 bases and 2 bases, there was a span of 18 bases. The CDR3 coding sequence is TGTGCCAGCAGTCTAGATGAATACACCGTAAACTATGGCTACACCTTC. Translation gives CASSLDEYTVNYGYTF.

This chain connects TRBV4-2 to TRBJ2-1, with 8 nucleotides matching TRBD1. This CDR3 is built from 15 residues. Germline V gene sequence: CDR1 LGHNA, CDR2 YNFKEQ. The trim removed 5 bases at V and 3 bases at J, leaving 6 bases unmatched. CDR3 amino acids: CASSLKGQVYNEQFF. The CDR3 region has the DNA TGTGCCAGCAGCTTAAAGGGACAGGTCTACAATGAGCAGTTCTTC.

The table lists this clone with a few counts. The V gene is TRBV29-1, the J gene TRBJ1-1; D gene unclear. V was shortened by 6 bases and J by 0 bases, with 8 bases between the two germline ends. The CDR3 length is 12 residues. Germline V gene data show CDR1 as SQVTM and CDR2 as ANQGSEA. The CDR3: CSVKGLNTEAFF. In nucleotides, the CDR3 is TGCAGCGTGAAGGGCCTGAACACTGAAGCTTTCTTT.

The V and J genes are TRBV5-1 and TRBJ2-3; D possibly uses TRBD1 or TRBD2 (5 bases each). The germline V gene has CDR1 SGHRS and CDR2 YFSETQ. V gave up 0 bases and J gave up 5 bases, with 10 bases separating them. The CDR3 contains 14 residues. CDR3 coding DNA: TGCGCCAGCAGCTTGGGAGGGGTTGAAGATACGCAGTATTTT. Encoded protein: CASSLGGVEDTQYF.

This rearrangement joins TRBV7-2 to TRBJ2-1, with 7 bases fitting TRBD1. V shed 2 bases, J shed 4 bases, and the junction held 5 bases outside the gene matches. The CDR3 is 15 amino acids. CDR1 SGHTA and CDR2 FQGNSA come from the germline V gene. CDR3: CASSLRPDRYNEQFF. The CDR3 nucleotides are TGTGCCAGCAGCTTACGACCGGACAGGTACAATGAGCAGTTCTTC.

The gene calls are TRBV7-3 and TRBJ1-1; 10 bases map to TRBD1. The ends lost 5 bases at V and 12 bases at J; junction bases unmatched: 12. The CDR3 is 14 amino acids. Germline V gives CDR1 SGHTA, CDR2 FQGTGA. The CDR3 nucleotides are TGTGCCAGCAGCAAAGTAGGGACAGGGGACGAAACTTTCTTT. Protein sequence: CASSKVGTGDETFF.

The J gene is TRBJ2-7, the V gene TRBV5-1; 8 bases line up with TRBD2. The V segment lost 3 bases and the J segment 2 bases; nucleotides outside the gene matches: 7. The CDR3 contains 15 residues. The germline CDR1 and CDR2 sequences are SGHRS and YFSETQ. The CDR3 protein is CASSYRSGTTYEQYF. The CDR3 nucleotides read TGCGCCAGCAGCTACCGTAGCGGGACTACCTACGAGCAGTACTTC.

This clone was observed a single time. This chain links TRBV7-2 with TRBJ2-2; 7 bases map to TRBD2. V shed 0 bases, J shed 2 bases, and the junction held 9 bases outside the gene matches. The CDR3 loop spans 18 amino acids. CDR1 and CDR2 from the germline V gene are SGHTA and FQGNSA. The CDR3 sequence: CASSLALRTRLNTGELFF. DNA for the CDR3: TGTGCCAGCAGCTTAGCTCTGCGGACTAGACTCAACACCGGGGAGCTGTTTTTT.

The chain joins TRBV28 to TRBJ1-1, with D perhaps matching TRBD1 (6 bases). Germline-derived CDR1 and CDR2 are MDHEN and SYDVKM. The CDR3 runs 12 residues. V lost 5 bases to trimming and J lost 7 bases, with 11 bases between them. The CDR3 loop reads CASSRQALEAFF. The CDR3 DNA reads TGTGCCAGCAGTCGACAGGCCCTTGAAGCTTTCTTT.

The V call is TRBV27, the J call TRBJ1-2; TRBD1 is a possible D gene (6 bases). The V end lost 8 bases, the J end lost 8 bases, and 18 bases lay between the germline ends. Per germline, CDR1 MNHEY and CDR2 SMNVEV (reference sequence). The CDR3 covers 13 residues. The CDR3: CASGYNRDGGYTF. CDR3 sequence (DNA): TGTGCCAGCGGCTACAACAGGGATGGGGGCTACACCTTC.